This is a list of T cell receptor beta chains from one sample in a study of T cells in Graves' hyperthyroidism and ophthalmopathy. From the multiplex PCR reads, TCRdb called clonotypes with MiXCR, one entry per CDR3 protein. The table shows 480,000 or so distinct CDR3 sequences, with 13% to 15% occurring only once. The sample consisted of blood. The source of these receptors is a woman younger than 30 with Graves' hyperthyroidism. Both conserved end residues are trimmed from each CDR3. A D gene is named only where the DNA matches it firmly.

v_gene	d_gene	j_gene	CDR3aa
TRBV5-1	TRBD1	TRBJ1-2	VSSLWTTGTVNYGYT
TRBV12-3/TRBV12-4	TRBD2	TRBJ2-1	ASSWLAGLSYNEQF
TRBV6-1	-	TRBJ2-3	ASSSTGTGYTDTQY
TRBV15	-	TRBJ2-1	ATSRGGQGKNEQL
TRBV29-1	TRBD1	TRBJ1-4	SVNRGGEKLF
TRBV13	-	TRBJ2-1	ASSSPSDLNEQF
TRBV2	TRBD1	TRBJ1-2	ATTGTDTFNYGYT
TRBV3-1	-	TRBJ2-2	ASSPEIDTGELF
TRBV2	-	TRBJ2-5	ASSDGRWETQY
TRBV12-5	-	TRBJ2-1	ASGPEVPEQF
TRBV2	TRBD2	TRBJ2-3	ASSEPSGSVTDTQY
TRBV2	-	TRBJ2-2	TWTENTGELF
TRBV2	TRBD1	TRBJ1-2	ASSSGTGKVGYT
TRBV24-1	TRBD2	TRBJ2-5	ATSDVAGGPETQY
TRBV14	-	TRBJ2-1	ASSQGVEGPGEQF
TRBV24-1	TRBD1	TRBJ1-1	ATSEGDRTEAF
TRBV11-2	-	TRBJ2-2	ASRAVRPNTGELF
TRBV7-8	-	TRBJ2-3	ASSLEAKPSLGDTQY
TRBV6-1	TRBD1	TRBJ1-1	ASSIQGAQPDTEAF
TRBV7-6	TRBD1	TRBJ1-2	ASSPRTGLKHNYGYT
TRBV11-2	-	TRBJ2-3	ASSLSSGSRPADTQY
TRBV7-2	-	TRBJ2-7	ASSLAGTYTYEQY
TRBV7-8	TRBD2	TRBJ2-3	ASSQLTTRGARGGPRTDTQY
TRBV28	-	TRBJ2-3	ASSPILALTDTQY
TRBV6-1	-	TRBJ2-3	ASSVGGKDTQY
TRBV6-1	TRBD1	TRBJ2-7	ASSEGRTGSFYERY
TRBV3-1	TRBD2	TRBJ2-3	ASSPPSGTFADTQY
TRBV12-3/TRBV12-4	TRBD1	TRBJ1-4	ASSFDQGGREKLF
TRBV11-1	-	TRBJ2-2	ASSLTTQNTGELF
TRBV19	-	TRBJ1-1	ASSIVGEGLNTEAF
TRBV30	-	TRBJ1-5	AWSVVQEGQPQH
TRBV6-1	-	TRBJ2-1	ASSELLGAYNEQF
TRBV20-1	TRBD2	TRBJ2-1	SARDRLAGGLSYNEQF
TRBV5-6	-	TRBJ1-5	ASGLTVSNQPQH
TRBV7-2	-	TRBJ2-3	ASSATVDSPTDTQY
TRBV9	TRBD2	TRBJ2-7	ASSVQAGGTYEQY
TRBV25-1	-	TRBJ1-2	ASSDPRQLYGYT
TRBV2	TRBD1	TRBJ2-3	ASSLTGGAADTQY
TRBV20-1	-	TRBJ2-1	SVQDRWTSNEQF
TRBV6-1	TRBD2	TRBJ2-2	ANRKLAGGNTGELF
TRBV13	TRBD2	TRBJ2-1	ASSSEEASGSLNEQF
TRBV5-1	-	TRBJ2-1	ASSLDGDGYNEQF
TRBV7-2	-	TRBJ2-1	ASSVDGSSYNEQF
TRBV5-6	TRBD1	TRBJ1-5	ASSLRQGARSNQPQH
TRBV5-1	-	TRBJ2-5	ASSSTAGAYQETQY
TRBV12-5	TRBD1	TRBJ2-1	ASGFGQGTQDEQF
TRBV11-3	TRBD2	TRBJ2-1	ASTHSGRSNEQF
TRBV29-1	-	TRBJ2-3	SVEITGQPDTQY
TRBV12-3/TRBV12-4	-	TRBJ1-5	ASSLRMRVDQPQH
TRBV2	-	TRBJ2-1	ASTISSSYNEQF
TRBV19	TRBD1	TRBJ2-3	ATGTGGTQY
TRBV11-3	-	TRBJ2-3	ASSLDGGKLSDTQY
TRBV12-3/TRBV12-4	TRBD2	TRBJ2-3	ASSPLSGNPDTQY